A single sample gave rise to the 4 T cell receptor beta chains below, sequenced in a study of T cells in Graves' hyperthyroidism and ophthalmopathy. The investigators amplified TCR beta CDR3 regions from RNA transcripts. First-round RT-PCR with HTBI primers amplified the TCR CDR3 region. MiXCR was run by TCRdb on the multiplex PCR reads, yielding one entry per CDR3 protein. Among hundreds of thousands of distinct CDR3 sequences, just under 45% were seen once, and the ten largest hold more than 7%. The sample was peripheral blood or thyroid tissue (not recorded which). These receptors all come from an adult man with Graves' disease, either hyperthyroidism or ophthalmopathy (not recorded which).

This clonotype was counted at least ten times. The chain has TRBV20-1 and TRBJ1-1, with TRBD1 matching 9 bases. Germline CDR1 is DFQATT and CDR2 is SNEGSKA (reference sequence). The CDR3 sequence is 14 residues long. Losses at the gene ends were 3 bases for V and 0 bases for J; bases not matched to a gene: 2. The CDR3, as DNA: TGCAGTGCTAGGACAGGGGGAATGAACACTGAAGCTTTCTTT. This sequence encodes CSARTGGMNTEAFF.

This clonotype was found once. A much more abundant neighbour one base away suggests this may be a read error. No conserved phenylalanine or tryptophan is present at the end of the CDR3, so a read error is the likely explanation. The chain carries TRBV2 and TRBJ1-1, with D possibly TRBD1 on 5 matching bases. The V gene's germline CDR1 is SNHLY and CDR2 FYNNEI. V lost 3 bases and J lost 8, with 13 bases in between. The CDR3 spans 13 residues. CDR3: CASSEGAGMEAFL. Here the CDR3 DNA reads TGTGCCAGCAGTGAGGGTGCAGGGATGGAAGCTTTCCTT.

With regard to this clonotype: A much larger clone is a single base away; this may be a read error. The rearrangement links TRBV11-1 to TRBJ1-4; possibly TRBD1 for D (5 bases). There are 14 residues in the CDR3. The germline gives CDR1 SGHAT, CDR2 FQDESV (reference sequence). With 3 bases removed from V and 8 bases from J, the gap between germline ends came to 13 bases. The DNA of the CDR3 is TGTGCCAGCAGCTTGGGACGGAGTACCGAAAAACTGTTTTTT. Amino acids: CASSLGRSTEKLFF.

On this clonotype itself: Since a much larger clone is just one base distant, this may be a read error. The CDR3 bases are TGTGCCAGCAGGGAGGTACAGCAGAACACTGAAGCTTTCTTT. Its translation: CASREVQQNTEAFF. The V gene is TRBV2, the J gene TRBJ1-1; D not resolved. V was shortened by 6 bases and J by 1 base, with 12 bases between the two germline ends. Germline V gives CDR1 SNHLY, CDR2 FYNNEI. The CDR3 length is 14 residues.